This paragraph covers one T cell receptor (beta chain) sequence. Its specificity is not known. The study ran its PCR with 60 Vbeta and 13 Jbeta primers. The repertoire was sequenced with immunoSEQ multiplex PCR; TCRdb's copy has only in-frame clones and lacks some. The table records 100,000 to 150,000 clones, about 78% of them present only once. The data were obtained in a study of cytomegalovirus exposure and HLA in healthy donors. Study-level points and caveats: It was reported in a later analysis that an Asian-associated ancestry cluster showed fewer N-insertions than the roughly 620-donor mean. In presence/absence analyses, roughly uniform sequencing depth across donors was assumed. Under in vitro conditions, three CMV-associated chains were confirmed as specific for CMV antigens. Per a prior analysis, the majority of TCR beta V segments were productive roughly 87% or roughly 30% of the time.

The V gene's germline CDR1 is SEHNR and CDR2 FQNEAQ (reference sequence). This CDR3 has 15 residues. V lost 1 base to trimming and J lost 3 bases; unmatched junction nucleotides: 1. V is TRBV7-9 and J is TRBJ1-5; 9 bases line up with TRBD1. The clonotype was recovered from a human donor in good health. The source material was PBMCs. CDR3 loop: CASSLGTGDNQPQHF. CDR3 nucleotide sequence: TGTGCCAGCAGCTTAGGGACAGGGGACAATCAGCCCCAGCATTTT.